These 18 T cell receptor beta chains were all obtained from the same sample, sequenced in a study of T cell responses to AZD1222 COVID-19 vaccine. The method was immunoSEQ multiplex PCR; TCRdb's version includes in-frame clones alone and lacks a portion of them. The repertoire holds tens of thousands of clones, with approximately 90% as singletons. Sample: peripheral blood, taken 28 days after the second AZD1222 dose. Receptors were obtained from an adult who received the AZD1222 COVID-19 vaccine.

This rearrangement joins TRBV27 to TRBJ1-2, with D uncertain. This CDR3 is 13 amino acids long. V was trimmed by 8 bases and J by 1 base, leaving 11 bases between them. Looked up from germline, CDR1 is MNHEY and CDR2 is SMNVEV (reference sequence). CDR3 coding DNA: TGTGCCAGCTCTCCTGGAATTAACTATGGCTACACCTTC. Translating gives CASSPGINYGYTF.

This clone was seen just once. The CDR3 region has the DNA TGTGCCAGCAGCCTCGGGTACACCATATATTTT. This encodes CASSLGYTIYF. The chain recombines TRBV12-3 or TRBV12-4 with TRBJ1-3; D is undetermined. Trimming cost V 6 bases and J 8 bases, with 8 bases left between them. The CDR3 has 11 residues.

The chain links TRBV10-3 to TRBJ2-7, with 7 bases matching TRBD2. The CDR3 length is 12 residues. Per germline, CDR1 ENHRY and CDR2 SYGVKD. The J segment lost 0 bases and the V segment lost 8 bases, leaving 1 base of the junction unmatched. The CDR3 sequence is CAIPGGSYEQYF. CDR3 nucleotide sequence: TGTGCCATCCCGGGAGGCTCCTACGAGCAGTACTTC.

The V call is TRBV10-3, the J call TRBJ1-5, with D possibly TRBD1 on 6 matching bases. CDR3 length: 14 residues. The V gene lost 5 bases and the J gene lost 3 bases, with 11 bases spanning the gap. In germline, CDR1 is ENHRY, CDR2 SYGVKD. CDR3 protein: CAISQDSFNQPQHF. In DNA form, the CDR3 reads TGTGCCATCAGTCAGGACAGTTTCAATCAGCCCCAGCATTTT.

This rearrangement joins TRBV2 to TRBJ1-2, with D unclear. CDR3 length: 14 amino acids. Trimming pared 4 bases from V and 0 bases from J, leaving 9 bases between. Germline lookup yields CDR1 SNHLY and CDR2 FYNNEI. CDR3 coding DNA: TGTGCCAGCAGTGTCCAGATGTCTAACTATGGCTACACCTTC. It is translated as CASSVQMSNYGYTF.

The CDR3 region is CAWQQGVADTEAFF. The CDR3 nucleotides are TGTGCCTGGCAACAGGGTGTAGCGGACACTGAAGCTTTCTTT. V and J are TRBV30 and TRBJ1-1; TRBD1 is a possible D gene (6 bases). Germline V lookup: CDR1 GTSNPN, CDR2 SVGIG (reference sequence). V dropped 5 bases and J dropped 3 bases, with 16 bases sitting between them. The CDR3 is 14 amino acids.

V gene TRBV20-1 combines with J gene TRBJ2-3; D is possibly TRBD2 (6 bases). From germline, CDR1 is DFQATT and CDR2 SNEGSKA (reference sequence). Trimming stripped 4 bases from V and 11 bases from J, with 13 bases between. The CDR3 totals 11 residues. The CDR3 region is CSATRGSKQYF. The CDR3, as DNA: TGCAGTGCTACTCGGGGGAGTAAGCAGTATTTT.

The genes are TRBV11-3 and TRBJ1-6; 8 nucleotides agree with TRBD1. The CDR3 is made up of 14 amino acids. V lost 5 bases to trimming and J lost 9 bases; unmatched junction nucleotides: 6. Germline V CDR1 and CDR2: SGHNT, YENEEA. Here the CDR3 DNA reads TGTGCCAGCAGCCACGGACAGGGTGGTTCACCCCTCCACTTT. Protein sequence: CASSHGQGGSPLHF.

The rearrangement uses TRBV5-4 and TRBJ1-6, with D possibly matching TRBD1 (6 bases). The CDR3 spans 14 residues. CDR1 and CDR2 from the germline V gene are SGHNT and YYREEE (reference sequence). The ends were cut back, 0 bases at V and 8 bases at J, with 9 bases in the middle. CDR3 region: CASSLDRVDSPLHF. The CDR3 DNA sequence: TGTGCCAGCAGCTTGGACAGGGTTGATTCACCCCTCCACTTT.

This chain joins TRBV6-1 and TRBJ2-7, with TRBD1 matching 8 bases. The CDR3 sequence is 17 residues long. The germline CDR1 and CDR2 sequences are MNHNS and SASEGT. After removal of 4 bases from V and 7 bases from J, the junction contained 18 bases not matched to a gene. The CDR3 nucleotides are TGTGCCAGCAGTGTTCCTAGGGCAGGGGGCGCATTTTCAGAGCAGTACTTC. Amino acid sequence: CASSVPRAGGAFSEQYF.

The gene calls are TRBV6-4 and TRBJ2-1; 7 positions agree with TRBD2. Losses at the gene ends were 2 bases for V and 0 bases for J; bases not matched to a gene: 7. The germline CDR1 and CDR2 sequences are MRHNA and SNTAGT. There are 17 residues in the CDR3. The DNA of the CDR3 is TGTGCCAGCAGTGACCGGAGCGGGGTAACCTCCTACAATGAGCAGTTCTTC. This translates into CASSDRSGVTSYNEQFF.

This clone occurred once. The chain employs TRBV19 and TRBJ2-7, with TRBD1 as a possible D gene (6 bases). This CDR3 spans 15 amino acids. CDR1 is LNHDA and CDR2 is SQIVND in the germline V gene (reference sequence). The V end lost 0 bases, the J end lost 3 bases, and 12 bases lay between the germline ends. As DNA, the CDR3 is TGTGCCAGTAGTATAGATGCCAGGGGATTCTACGAGCAGTACTTC. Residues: CASSIDARGFYEQYF.

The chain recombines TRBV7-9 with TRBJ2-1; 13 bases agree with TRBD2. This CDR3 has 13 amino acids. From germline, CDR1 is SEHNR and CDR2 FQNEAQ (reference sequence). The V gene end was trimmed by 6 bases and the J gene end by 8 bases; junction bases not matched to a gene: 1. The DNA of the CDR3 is TGTGCCAGCAGGACTAGCGGGGGGTATGAGCAGTTCTTC. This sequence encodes CASRTSGGYEQFF.

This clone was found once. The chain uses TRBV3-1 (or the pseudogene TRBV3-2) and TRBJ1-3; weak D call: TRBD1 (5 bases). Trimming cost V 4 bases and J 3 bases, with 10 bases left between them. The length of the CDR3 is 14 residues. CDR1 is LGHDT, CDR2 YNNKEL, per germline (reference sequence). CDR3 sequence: CASSPPGVGNTIYF. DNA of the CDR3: TGTGCCAGCAGCCCCCCGGGGGTTGGAAACACCATATATTTT.

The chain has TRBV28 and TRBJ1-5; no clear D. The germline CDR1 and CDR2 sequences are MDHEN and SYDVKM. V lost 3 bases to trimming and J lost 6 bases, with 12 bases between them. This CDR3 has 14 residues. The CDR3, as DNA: TGTGCCAGCAGTTTCATACGAAAGGGTCAGCCCCAGCATTTT. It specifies CASSFIRKGQPQHF.

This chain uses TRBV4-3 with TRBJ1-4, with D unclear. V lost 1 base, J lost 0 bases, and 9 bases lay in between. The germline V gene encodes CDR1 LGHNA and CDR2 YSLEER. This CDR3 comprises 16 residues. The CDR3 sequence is CASSQGPQATNEKLFF. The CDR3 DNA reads TGCGCCAGCAGCCAAGGGCCGCAAGCAACTAATGAAAAACTGTTTTTT.

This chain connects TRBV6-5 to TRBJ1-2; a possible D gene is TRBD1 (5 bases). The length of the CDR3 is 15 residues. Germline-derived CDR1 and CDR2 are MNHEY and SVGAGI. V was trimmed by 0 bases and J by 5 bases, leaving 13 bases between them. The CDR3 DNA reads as TGTGCCAGCAGTTACTCACGGACGGGGGAATATGGCTACACCTTC. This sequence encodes CASSYSRTGEYGYTF.

CDR3 DNA: TGTGCCTGGAGTGGACAGGGGGAGACACCCCTCCACTTT. Translating gives CAWSGQGETPLHF. The genes are TRBV30 and TRBJ1-6; the match to TRBD1 covers 9 bases. V trimming: 1 base; J trimming: 11 bases; junction bases outside the gene matches: 3. Germline V lookup: CDR1 GTSNPN, CDR2 SVGIG (reference sequence). This CDR3 has 13 residues.